Shown below are 15 T cell receptor beta chains from a single sample sequenced in a study of cytomegalovirus exposure and HLA in healthy donors. The PCR was carried out with 60 Vbeta primers and 13 Jbeta primers. Repertoires were generated with immunoSEQ multiplex PCR, while TCRdb's copy carries only in-frame clones and drops some. Among roughly 190,000 clones listed, over 60% were seen once. The sequenced sample was PBMCs. All receptors derive from a woman in her 30s in good health and CMV-seropositive.

The chain uses TRBV7-6 and TRBJ2-7; D is unresolved. Germline CDR1 reads SGHVS; CDR2 reads FNYEAQ. The CDR3 is 13 residues long. Trimming pared 0 bases from V and 7 bases from J, leaving 10 bases between. DNA of the CDR3: TGTGCCAGCAGCTTAGCCACTACCCTGGAGCAGTACTTC. Translating gives CASSLATTLEQYF.

The chain employs TRBV7-3 and TRBJ1-5; D is undetermined. The CDR3 has 13 amino acids. Trimming left V 5 bases short and J 5 bases short, with 10 bases between. Germline V gene sequence: CDR1 SGHTA, CDR2 FQGTGA. The CDR3 DNA sequence: TGTGCCAGCAGCAGCGGGATGCATCAGCCCCAGCATTTT. It codes for CASSSGMHQPQHF.

The V call is TRBV7-2, the J call TRBJ2-6; D unresolved. Looked up from germline, CDR1 is SGHTA and CDR2 is FQGNSA. V lost 5 bases, J lost 1 base, and 6 bases lay in between. There are 14 residues in the CDR3. The CDR3 region is CASSRVSGANVLTF. The CDR3 nucleotides are TGTGCCAGCAGCCGGGTTTCTGGGGCCAACGTCCTGACTTTC.

This clone came up a few times. This sequence joins TRBV28 and TRBJ1-2, with 7 bases fitting TRBD1. V was pared by 6 bases and J by 4 bases, with 8 bases of the junction left unmatched. The CDR3 is 14 residues long. From germline, CDR1 is MDHEN and CDR2 SYDVKM. The CDR3 here is CASRKNRGLYGYTF. The CDR3 DNA reads as TGTGCCAGCAGGAAGAACAGGGGTCTCTATGGCTACACCTTC.

The chain couples TRBV28 to TRBJ1-5; 8 bases are a match to TRBD1. The CDR3 is 17 residues long. Germline V lookup: CDR1 MDHEN, CDR2 SYDVKM. Trimming took 1 base from V and 0 from J; bases not matched to a gene: 5. CDR3 nucleotide sequence: TGTGCCAGCAGTTTATACACAGGGGGAACTAGCAATCAGCCCCAGCATTTT. Translated: CASSLYTGGTSNQPQHF. The entire variable domain, with the rest obtained from reference TRBV28 and TRBJ1-5, is as follows: DVKVTQSSRYLVKRTGEKVFLECVQDMDHENMFWYRQDPGLGLRLIYFSYDVKMKEKGDIPEGYSVSREKKERFSLILESASTNQTSMYLCASSLYTGGTSNQPQHFGDGTRLSIL.

With respect to this clone: The same CDR3 is also encoded by other DNA sequences in this sample. The chain has TRBV9 and TRBJ2-5, with no clear D. V was clipped by 0 bases and J by 4 bases, with 7 bases between them. This CDR3 spans 13 amino acids. Germline CDR1 is SGDLS and CDR2 is YYNGEE. CDR3 sequence (DNA): TGTGCCAGCAGCGTAGATTCGGGAGAGACCCAGTACTTC. Protein sequence: CASSVDSGETQYF.

The chain combines TRBV7-2 with TRBJ2-1, with 7 bases that match TRBD1. Losses at the gene ends were 5 bases for V and 1 base for J; bases not matched to a gene: 8. There are 16 residues in the CDR3. Per germline, CDR1 SGHTA and CDR2 FQGNSA. Written as DNA, the CDR3 is TGTGCCAGCAGCGTACGGGACAGTTCGTCCTACAATGAGCAGTTCTTC. It translates to CASSVRDSSSYNEQFF. The entire variable domain, with the rest obtained from reference TRBV7-2 and TRBJ2-1, is as follows: GAGVSQSPSNKVTEKGKDVELRCDPISGHTALYWYRQSLGQGLEFLIYFQGNSAPDKSGLPSDRFSAERTGGSVSTLTIQRTQQEDSAVYLCASSVRDSSSYNEQFFGPGTRLTVL.

The genes are TRBV5-6 and TRBJ1-2, with D unresolved. Trimming took 4 bases from V and 2 from J, leaving 9 bases between them. The CDR3 has 13 residues. Germline V CDR1 and CDR2: SGHDT, YYEEEE. CDR3: CASSGTPNYGYTF. In DNA, the CDR3 is TGTGCCAGCAGCGGTACACCAAACTATGGCTACACCTTC. The full variable domain, with the rest looked up from reference TRBV5-6 and TRBJ1-2, is DAGVTQSPTHLIKTRGQQVTLRCSPKSGHDTVSWYQQALGQGPQFIFQYYEEEERQRGNFPDRFSGHQFPNYSSELNVNALLLGDSALYLCASSGTPNYGYTFGSGTRLTVV.

Only a few counts were recorded for this clone. The chain combines TRBV2 with TRBJ2-7; 7 bases line up with TRBD1. Germline V gives CDR1 SNHLY, CDR2 FYNNEI. The CDR3 has 12 amino acids. Germline trimming cut 1 base from V and 9 bases from J; bases unmatched to any gene: 3. The CDR3 coding sequence is TGTGCCAGCAGTGAAGTGCAGGGGGTGCAGTACTTC. It specifies CASSEVQGVQYF. Complete variable domain (other parts from reference TRBV2 and TRBJ2-7): EPEVTQTPSHQVTQMGQEVILRCVPISNHLYFYWYRQILGQKVEFLVSFYNNEISEKSEIFDDQFSVERPDGSNFTLKIRSTKLEDSAMYFCASSEVQGVQYFGPGTRLTVT.

This chain links TRBV7-9 with TRBJ2-5, with 8 bases fitting TRBD2. The germline V gene encodes CDR1 SEHNR and CDR2 FQNEAQ (reference sequence). Trimming at V came to 5 bases and at J to 5 bases, leaving 7 bases not matched to a gene. The CDR3 consists of 14 residues. The DNA for the CDR3 is TGTGCCAGCAGCCCCGGGGGGGGGCGGGAGACCCAGTACTTC. It codes for CASSPGGGRETQYF.

V usage is TRBV18 and J usage is TRBJ2-7; 8 nucleotides agree with TRBD1. Trimming cost V 2 bases and J 6 bases; bases outside gene matches: 3. The CDR3 sequence is 13 residues long. The germline CDR1 and CDR2 sequences are KGHSH and LQKENI. CDR3 DNA sequence: TGTGCCAGCTCACCAGACAGGGGCGGCGAGCAGTACTTC. This gives the protein CASSPDRGGEQYF. The variable domain in full, completed from reference TRBV18 and TRBJ2-7, reads NAGVMQNPRHLVRRRGQEARLRCSPMKGHSHVYWYRQLPEEGLKFMVYLQKENIIDESGMPKERFSAEFPKEGPSILRIQQVVRGDSAAYFCASSPDRGGEQYFGPGTRLTVT.

This clone was picked up a small number of times. The chain combines TRBV4-3 with TRBJ1-2; 7 positions match TRBD1. The CDR3 runs to 15 residues. CDR1 is LGHNA and CDR2 is YSLEER in the germline V gene. V lost 3 bases to trimming and J lost 7 bases; unmatched junction nucleotides: 11. CDR3: CASSHPTYRGGGYTF. CDR3 nucleotide sequence: TGCGCCAGCAGCCACCCCACTTACAGGGGTGGTGGCTACACCTTC.

The V and J genes are TRBV5-1 and TRBJ1-3, with a weak D call TRBD1 (6 bases). CDR1 and CDR2 from the germline V gene are SGHRS and YFSETQ. This CDR3 contains 15 residues. V was trimmed by 3 bases and J by 4 bases, leaving 14 bases between them. The chain's CDR3 is CASSYAGDAGNTIYF. CDR3 sequence (DNA): TGCGCCAGCAGCTACGCAGGGGACGCGGGAAACACCATATATTTT.

This chain joins TRBV4-2 and TRBJ2-3; D is perhaps TRBD1 (6 bases). The CDR3 runs 15 residues. Trimming removed 4 bases at V and 0 bases at J, with 11 bases between. Germline V CDR1 and CDR2: LGHNA, YNFKEQ. The CDR3 DNA is TGTGCCAGCAGCCCTGCGCAGGGGAGCACAGATACGCAGTATTTT. Translation gives CASSPAQGSTDTQYF.

The V gene is TRBV27, the J gene TRBJ2-7, with TRBD2 as a possible D gene (6 bases). V lost 3 bases and J 2 bases, leaving 14 bases between the germline ends. This CDR3 is built from 15 residues. Germline loops: CDR1 MNHEY, CDR2 SMNVEV (reference sequence). Here the CDR3 reads CASSFRGTDTYEQYF. The DNA for the CDR3 is TGTGCCAGCAGTTTCCGCGGGACGGACACCTACGAGCAGTACTTC.